A single sample gave rise to the 23 T cell receptor beta chains below, sequenced in a study of T-cell memory formation after mild COVID-19. Using its own MiXCR run on the 5' RACE reads, TCRdb lists one record per CDR3 protein. The table shows about 140,000 distinct CDR3 sequences, with 14% occurring only once. Sequencing input: PBMCs or a T cell subset sorted from them (not recorded which). All receptors come from an adult woman who had mild COVID-19 (a few samples of this study predate the infection). Cell type and time point are not known.

The chain employs TRBV3-1 and TRBJ1-5; D gene unclear. The CDR3 extends over 14 amino acids. With 4 bases removed from V and 4 bases from J, the gap between germline ends came to 11 bases. CDR1 is LGHDT and CDR2 is YNNKEL in the germline V gene (reference sequence). The CDR3, as DNA: TGTGCCAGCAGCCCGTACCCAGATAATCAGCCCCAGCATTTT. Translating it yields CASSPYPDNQPQHF.

J is TRBJ1-1 and V is TRBV6-5, with unresolved D. The CDR3 totals 15 residues. Germline V gene data show CDR1 as MNHEY and CDR2 as SVGAGI. Trimming shortened V by 2 bases and J by 5 bases, and 15 bases separated the two germline ends. The CDR3 protein is CASSYVSLGKTEAFF. In nucleotides, the CDR3 is TGTGCCAGCAGTTACGTTTCCCTGGGAAAAACTGAAGCTTTCTTT.

This chain links TRBV7-8 with TRBJ2-2; maybe TRBD1 (5 bases). Trimming removed 3 bases at V and 0 bases at J, with 8 bases between. The CDR3 contains 15 residues. Germline lookup yields CDR1 SGHVS and CDR2 FQNEAQ. This chain's CDR3 is CASSFVGPNTGELFF. The CDR3 region has the DNA TGTGCCAGCAGCTTTGTGGGGCCGAACACCGGGGAGCTGTTTTTT. Full variable domain (missing parts from reference TRBV7-8 and TRBJ2-2): GAGVSQSPRYKVAKRGQDVALRCDPISGHVSLFWYQQALGQGPEFLTYFQNEAQLDKSGLPSDRFFAERPEGSVSTLKIQRTQQEDSAVYLCASSFVGPNTGELFFGEGSRLTVL.

The rearrangement links TRBV5-6 to TRBJ1-5; D gene unclear. Germline CDR1 reads SGHDT; CDR2 reads YYEEEE. The CDR3 sequence is 16 residues long. The ends were cut back, 4 bases at V and 2 bases at J, with 16 bases in the middle. CDR3 region: CASSIGLTGGNQPQHF. Here the CDR3 DNA reads TGTGCCAGCAGCATCGGACTCACCGGTGGCAATCAGCCCCAGCATTTT.

This chain joins TRBV6-5 and TRBJ1-2, with 9 bases matching TRBD1. The junction had 10 bases not matched to a gene; V was cut back by 2 bases and J by 6 bases. Germline V gene data show CDR1 as MNHEY and CDR2 as SVGAGI. There are 16 residues in the CDR3. For the CDR3, the DNA is TGTGCCAGCAGTTACATTTGGACAGGGGACGCAAATGGCTACACCTTC. It is translated as CASSYIWTGDANGYTF.

This clonotype was counted a few times. The V and J genes are TRBV29-1 and TRBJ2-1, with TRBD2 matching 9 bases. This CDR3 has 14 amino acids. Germline CDR1 and CDR2: SQVTM and ANQGSEA. J lost 7 bases, V lost 1 base, and 5 bases had no gene match. CDR3 coding DNA: TGCAGCGTTGAAGGATTGACTAGCGGAAATGAGCAGTTCTTC. Its translation: CSVEGLTSGNEQFF.

The V call is TRBV11-2, the J call TRBJ2-2; TRBD2 aligns across 8 bases. In germline, CDR1 is SGHAT, CDR2 FQNNGV. The CDR3 has 16 residues. The V gene end was trimmed by 5 bases and the J gene end by 7 bases; junction bases not matched to a gene: 12. CDR3 region: CASSGLAGGGNGELFF. The CDR3 DNA reads as TGTGCCAGCAGCGGCCTCGCGGGGGGAGGAAACGGGGAGCTGTTTTTT.

This rearrangement joins TRBV6-6 to TRBJ2-7; unclear D gene. The CDR3 sequence is 14 residues long. V gave up 6 bases and J gave up 4 bases, with 16 bases separating them. The germline V gene has CDR1 MNHNY and CDR2 SVGAGI (reference sequence). In DNA form, the CDR3 reads TGTGCCAGCAGCCCCCTGAGGAACGGTTACGAGCAGTACTTC. This translates into CASSPLRNGYEQYF.

This clonotype was counted between two and nine times. J is TRBJ2-7 and V is TRBV7-9; D might be TRBD1 (6 bases). This CDR3 is 17 amino acids long. The germline V gene has CDR1 SEHNR and CDR2 FQNEAQ (reference sequence). Trimming took off 3 bases at V and 5 bases at J, with 23 bases between the two ends. The chain's CDR3 is CASSLEPQGYPTNEQYF. For the CDR3, the DNA is TGTGCCAGCAGCTTGGAACCCCAGGGGTACCCAACGAACGAGCAGTACTTC. Looking up the rest from reference TRBV7-9 and TRBJ2-7 gives the full variable domain: DTGVSQNPRHKITKRGQNVTFRCDPISEHNRLYWYRQTLGQGPEFLTYFQNEAQLEKSRLLSDRFSAERPKGSFSTLEIQRTEQGDSAMYLCASSLEPQGYPTNEQYFGPGTRLTVT.

The gene calls are TRBV7-9 and TRBJ2-5, with D possibly TRBD2 on 5 matching bases. The V end was cut by 4 bases, the J end by 4 bases, with 19 bases between. CDR1 SEHNR and CDR2 FQNEAQ come from the germline V gene (reference sequence). The CDR3 runs 16 residues. The chain's CDR3 is CASSSPRGLGGETQYF. The CDR3 nucleotides read TGTGCCAGCAGCTCTCCCCGGGGTTTGGGTGGAGAGACCCAGTACTTC. Full variable domain (rest looked up from reference TRBV7-9 and TRBJ2-5): DTGVSQNPRHKITKRGQNVTFRCDPISEHNRLYWYRQTLGQGPEFLTYFQNEAQLEKSRLLSDRFSAERPKGSFSTLEIQRTEQGDSAMYLCASSSPRGLGGETQYFGPGTRLLVL.

This clonotype was detected only a few times. The V and J genes are TRBV2 and TRBJ2-4, with TRBD2 as a possible D gene (6 bases). The V end was cut by 2 bases, the J end by 0 bases, with 17 bases between. The CDR3 has 18 residues. Germline CDR1 reads SNHLY; CDR2 reads FYNNEI. CDR3 amino acids: CASSEFGTPDLAKNIQYF. CDR3 DNA sequence: TGTGCCAGCAGTGAATTTGGGACTCCAGACTTAGCCAAAAACATTCAGTACTTC.

This clonotype appeared a few times. The chain carries TRBV5-1 and TRBJ2-1, with 7 nucleotides matching TRBD2. This CDR3 contains 17 residues. From germline, CDR1 is SGHRS and CDR2 YFSETQ. V lost 0 bases to trimming and J lost 8 bases; unmatched junction nucleotides: 14. CDR3 region: CASSLDGRGVAIHEQFF. CDR3 bases: TGCGCCAGCAGCTTGGATGGCCGGGGGGTGGCAATCCATGAGCAGTTCTTC.

This clonotype was seen a few times. This rearrangement joins TRBV20-1 to TRBJ2-7; TRBD1 matches 9 bases. Germline loops: CDR1 DFQATT, CDR2 SNEGSKA (reference sequence). This CDR3 region has 16 residues. The J segment lost 5 bases and the V segment lost 6 bases, leaving 17 bases of the junction unmatched. The CDR3 DNA reads as TGCAGTGCCAAAATTACAAGCGGACAGGGGTTCCACGAGCAGTACTTC. Protein: CSAKITSGQGFHEQYF.

This clonotype showed up just a few times. This rearrangement joins TRBV24-1 to TRBJ1-2, with 10 bases aligning to TRBD1. Unmatched junction bases numbered 4, after V lost 4 bases and J lost 6 bases. Germline V gives CDR1 KGHDR, CDR2 SFDVKD. The CDR3 is 14 residues long. CDR3 DNA sequence: TGTGCCACCAGTGACCCGACAGGGGGCCATGGCTACACCTTC. It specifies CATSDPTGGHGYTF.

The chain uses TRBV7-2 and TRBJ2-3; no clear D. This CDR3 has 13 residues. The V end lost 5 bases, the J end lost 2 bases, and 8 bases lay between the germline ends. Germline lookup yields CDR1 SGHTA and CDR2 FQGNSA. CDR3 sequence (DNA): TGTACCAGCAGCCTCGCAGTCACAGATACGCAGTATTTT. This gives the protein CTSSLAVTDTQYF.

This clonotype was observed a handful of times. The chain employs TRBV5-1 and TRBJ1-4, with 8 nucleotides matching TRBD1. Germline-derived CDR1 and CDR2 are SGHRS and YFSETQ. The CDR3 sequence is 14 residues long. J was trimmed by 5 bases and V by 3 bases; bases with no gene match: 3. The CDR3 loop is CASSWGQDNEKLFF. The CDR3 DNA reads as TGCGCCAGCAGCTGGGGACAGGACAATGAAAAACTGTTTTTT.

The J gene is TRBJ2-2, the V gene TRBV24-1; 10 nucleotides line up with TRBD1. This CDR3 comprises 19 residues. Trimming removed 4 bases from V and 3 bases from J; junction bases left unmatched: 13. The germline CDR1 and CDR2 sequences are KGHDR and SFDVKD. CDR3 residues: CATSDPQPGQGWDTGELFF. CDR3 nucleotides: TGTGCCACCAGTGACCCCCAACCGGGACAGGGGTGGGACACCGGGGAGCTGTTTTTT.

This sequence joins TRBV30 and TRBJ2-5; D ambiguous. V was cut by 3 bases and J by 0 bases, with 5 bases left in between. CDR1 GTSNPN and CDR2 SVGIG come from the germline V gene (reference sequence). The CDR3 is 12 residues long. The CDR3 DNA reads as TGTGCCTGGAGCCATAACCAAGAGACCCAGTACTTC. It codes for CAWSHNQETQYF.

The gene calls are TRBV5-1 and TRBJ2-7; D remains ambiguous. This CDR3 comprises 15 residues. Trimming took 0 bases from V and 3 from J, leaving 13 bases between them. Germline CDR1 is SGHRS and CDR2 is YFSETQ. CDR3 residues: CASSLEYDTLYEQYF. In DNA form, the CDR3 reads TGCGCCAGCAGCTTGGAATACGACACGCTCTACGAGCAGTACTTC.

The chain recombines TRBV5-4 with TRBJ1-4; TRBD1 might be the D (6 bases). CDR1 and CDR2 from the germline V gene are SGHNT and YYREEE (reference sequence). This CDR3 contains 14 residues. Trimming stripped 0 bases from V and 8 bases from J, with 11 bases between. CDR3 sequence reads: CASSLEGGREKLFF. The CDR3 DNA follows: TGTGCCAGCAGCTTGGAAGGGGGGAGAGAAAAACTGTTTTTT.

V gene TRBV29-1 combines with J gene TRBJ2-7, with D tentatively TRBD1 (5 bases). There are 14 residues in the CDR3. Trimming took off 6 bases at V and 2 bases at J, with 17 bases between the two ends. The germline gives CDR1 SQVTM, CDR2 ANQGSEA. The CDR3 here is CSVHTSTGTYEQYF. The CDR3 nucleotides read TGCAGCGTACATACGAGTACAGGTACCTACGAGCAGTACTTC.

This clonotype came up many times. CDR3 nucleotides: TGCGCCAGCAGCCCCTTTAGTGTGGCAGGGGTAGGATCCAGCTCCTACGAGCAGTACTTC. Translation: CASSPFSVAGVGSSSYEQYF. The rearrangement links TRBV4-1 to TRBJ2-7, with a possible D match to TRBD1 (6 bases). The CDR3 contains 20 residues. Trimming removed 4 bases from V and 0 bases from J, with 28 bases in between. Germline V gene data show CDR1 as MGHRA and CDR2 as YSYEKL.

There are a few counts of this clonotype. This chain joins TRBV27 and TRBJ2-7; tentative D call: TRBD1 (8 bases). Germline CDR1 reads MNHEY; CDR2 reads SMNVEV (reference sequence). The CDR3 runs to 15 residues. V lost 6 bases, J lost 2 bases, and 17 bases lay in between. CDR3 residues: CASSYRGGNTYEQYF. CDR3 sequence (DNA): TGTGCCAGCAGCTACAGGGGGGGGAACACCTACGAGCAGTACTTC.